The 17 T cell receptor beta chains presented below share a single source sample, sequenced in a study of Graves' ophthalmopathy and Graves' hyperthyroidism. Using RNA transcripts, the TCR beta CDR3 regions were amplified. First-round RT-PCR with HTBI primers preceded a second-round multiplex PCR. TCRdb fed the multiplex PCR reads into MiXCR, producing one record per CDR3 protein. The sample carries about 500,000 distinct CDR3 sequences, about two fifths recorded once. Material: peripheral blood or thyroid tissue (not recorded which). These receptors originate from an adult man with Graves' hyperthyroidism.

This clonotype was recorded at least ten times. The V call is TRBV9, the J call TRBJ2-5, with TRBD1 matching over 9 bases. Germline assignment: CDR1 SGDLS and CDR2 YYNGEE. The length of the CDR3 is 16 residues. The junction had 12 bases not matched to a gene; V was cut back by 4 bases and J by 5 bases. CDR3 bases: TGTGCCAGCAGCCCACGTCCCGGGACAGGGATGGAGACCCAGTACTTC. Amino acids: CASSPRPGTGMETQYF. The variable domain in full, completed from reference TRBV9 and TRBJ2-5, reads DSGVTQTPKHLITATGQRVTLRCSPRSGDLSVYWYQQSLDQGLQFLIQYYNGEERAKGNILERFSAQQFPDLHSELNLSSLELGDSALYFCASSPRPGTGMETQYFGPGTRLLVL.

About this clonotype: Sequence at one end of the junction differs from germline and may be a read error. The rearrangement uses TRBV4-1 and TRBJ1-2, with D unresolved. This CDR3 contains 13 residues. CDR1 and CDR2 (germline): MGHRA, YSYEKL. CDR3 nucleotides: TGCGCCAGCAGCCAAGAAGGCAGCTATGGCCACACCTTC. This sequence encodes CASSQEGSYGHTF.

In the case of this clonotype: One junction end disagrees with the germline gene, perhaps due to a read error. CDR3 sequence reads: CASSYLTSGGYTF. The CDR3 DNA reads TGTGCCAGCAGTTACCTGACTAGCGGGGGCTACACCTTC. The chain uses TRBV10-2 and TRBJ1-2; D is uncertain. Germline V CDR1 and CDR2: WSHSY, SAAADI. The length of the CDR3 is 13 residues.

The chain uses TRBV20-1 and TRBJ2-2; D not certain. The germline V gene encodes CDR1 DFQATT and CDR2 SNEGSKA (reference sequence). V was trimmed by 5 bases and J by 6 bases, leaving 10 bases between them. The length of the CDR3 is 12 residues. Here the CDR3 DNA reads TGCAGTGCTGCGCCTAACGCCGGGGAGCTGTTTTTT. This codes for CSAAPNAGELFF.

The chain employs TRBV2 and TRBJ1-2; the match to TRBD1 covers 8 bases. Germline assignment: CDR1 SNHLY and CDR2 FYNNEI. The CDR3 is 17 residues long. The trim removed 5 bases at V and 0 bases at J, leaving 11 bases unmatched. CDR3 region: CASSYTRGQRPNYGYTF. For the CDR3, the DNA is TGTGCCAGCAGTTATACCAGGGGGCAGCGACCTAACTATGGCTACACCTTC. The whole variable domain, filled in from reference TRBV2 and TRBJ1-2, reads EPEVTQTPSHQVTQMGQEVILRCVPISNHLYFYWYRQILGQKVEFLVSFYNNEISEKSEIFDDQFSVERPDGSNFTLKIRSTKLEDSAMYFCASSYTRGQRPNYGYTFGSGTRLTVV.

This sequence joins TRBV10-2 and TRBJ1-4; D is ambiguous. The germline V gene has CDR1 WSHSY and CDR2 SAAADI. The V end was cut by 6 bases, the J end by 7 bases, with 12 bases between. This CDR3 is 13 amino acids long. In nucleotides, the CDR3 is TGCGCCAGCAGGGGAGTCGGAGGTGAAAAACTGTTTTTT. Protein sequence: CASRGVGGEKLFF.

Only one count was recorded for this clonotype. The DNA for the CDR3 is TGTGCCAGCAGTGAAGCCGGGCGTGGCTACACCTTC. Its protein is CASSEAGRGYTF. V and J are TRBV12-3 or TRBV12-4 and TRBJ1-2; D is ambiguous. The CDR3 spans 12 residues. V gave up 5 bases and J gave up 7 bases, with 11 bases separating them.

In regard to this clonotype: One end of the junction does not line up with germline, which may come from a read error. The gene calls are TRBV20-1 and TRBJ2-6; 10 bases are shared with TRBD2. CDR1 and CDR2 (germline): DFQATT, SNEGSKA (reference sequence). CDR3 length: 13 amino acids. The CDR3 bases are TGCAGTGCTGACCCTAGCGGGGGCAACGTCCTGACTTTC. Its translation: CSADPSGGNVLTF.

The V call is TRBV13, the J call TRBJ2-7; maybe TRBD1 (8 bases). CDR1 and CDR2 from the germline V gene are PRHDT and FYEKMQ (reference sequence). The CDR3 spans 15 residues. V was shortened by 5 bases and J by 0 bases, with 14 bases between the two germline ends. The CDR3: CASSPGGGSSYEQYF. CDR3 in DNA: TGTGCCAGCAGCCCAGGGGGCGGGAGCTCCTACGAGCAGTACTTC.

This clonotype was detected ten times or more. The rearrangement links TRBV6-9 to TRBJ2-7; 7 bases align to TRBD1. V gave up 5 bases and J gave up 5 bases; unmatched junction bases: 3. The CDR3 extends over 12 amino acids. The germline V gene encodes CDR1 MNHGY and CDR2 SVAAGI. This CDR3 reads CASSGTGDEQYF. The CDR3 DNA sequence: TGTGCCAGCAGTGGAACAGGGGACGAGCAGTACTTC.

The table lists this clonotype with a few counts. The chain uses TRBV4-1 and TRBJ1-5, with D uncertain. The germline gives CDR1 MGHRA, CDR2 YSYEKL. Trimming removed 1 base from V and 4 bases from J, with 17 bases in between. The CDR3 runs 17 residues. Written as DNA, the CDR3 is TGCGCCAGCAGCCAAGCCCCGGCCCCCAACTCTAATCAGCCCCAGCATTTT. Residues: CASSQAPAPNSNQPQHF.

J is TRBJ2-5 and V is TRBV7-6; D is unclear. V was clipped by 4 bases and J by 5 bases, with 11 bases between them. This CDR3 spans 13 amino acids. Germline V gene lookup returns CDR1 SGHVS and CDR2 FNYEAQ. CDR3 nucleotide sequence: TGTGCCAGCAGCTCAAGCGTAGGGGAGACCCAGTACTTC. Protein: CASSSSVGETQYF.

This rearrangement joins TRBV7-2 to TRBJ2-7, with 9 bases lining up with TRBD2. CDR1 SGHTA and CDR2 FQGNSA come from the germline V gene. The CDR3 extends over 15 amino acids. V shed 1 base, J shed 6 bases, and the junction held 7 bases outside the gene matches. CDR3 bases: TGTACCAGCAGCTTAGATAGCGGGAGAGCACGCGAGCAGTACTTC. It yields the protein CTSSLDSGRAREQYF.

At least ten counts were recorded for this clonotype. The V gene is TRBV15, the J gene TRBJ1-1; D call uncertain. Germline assignment: CDR1 LNHNV and CDR2 YYDKDF (reference sequence). V dropped 6 bases and J dropped 4 bases, with 12 bases sitting between them. This CDR3 comprises 13 residues. The CDR3 nucleotides read TGTGCCACCAGTAATGAAGCATTCACTGAAGCTTTCTTT. The encoded protein is CATSNEAFTEAFF.

This chain joins TRBV5-1 and TRBJ2-1, with TRBD1 as a possible D gene (5 bases). V gave up 0 bases and J gave up 5 bases, with 9 bases separating them. Germline CDR1 and CDR2: SGHRS and YFSETQ. There are 14 residues in the CDR3. The CDR3 bases are TGCGCCAGCAGCTTGGGTAGGGGCCACAATGAGCAGTTCTTC. Protein: CASSLGRGHNEQFF.

This clonotype showed up many times. This sequence joins TRBV2 and TRBJ1-2, with a tentative D call TRBD1 (5 bases). Trimming pared 8 bases from V and 3 bases from J, leaving 16 bases between. The V gene's germline CDR1 is SNHLY and CDR2 FYNNEI. This CDR3 is 14 amino acids long. CDR3 coding DNA: TGTGCCAGCGGGTCGGGGGGTATGGACTATGGCTACACCTTC. Protein sequence: CASGSGGMDYGYTF.

This clonotype was detected a few times. V and J are TRBV24-1 and TRBJ2-5; D might be TRBD2 (6 bases). The length of the CDR3 is 15 residues. Per germline, CDR1 KGHDR and CDR2 SFDVKD. Trimming removed 5 bases at V and 3 bases at J, with 15 bases between. The CDR3 region has the DNA TGTGCCACCAGTGGCACTAGCCCGGACGAAGAGACCCAGTACTTC. Translating it yields CATSGTSPDEETQYF.